Listed below are T cell receptor beta chains from one sample, sequenced in a study of blood T cells in healthy people across ages. One entry per CDR3 protein results from TCRdb running MiXCR on the 5' RACE reads. Of 700,000 or so distinct CDR3 sequences in the sample, roughly 20% were seen once. The sample consisted of blood. These receptors were taken from a man aged 70-80 years in good health. Each CDR3 is given with its conserved first and last residue. A D gene is named only where the DNA matches it firmly. Size is stated for part of the rows, as once, few or many counts, or as a class when the clone is expanded.

abundance: few; d_gene: TRBD1; v_gene: TRBV2; j_gene: TRBJ1-1; CDR3nt: TGTGCCGGACAGGGGTTGGGTGGCACTGAAGCTTTCTTT; CDR3aa: CAGQGLGGTEAFF
abundance: NA; d_gene: NA; v_gene: TRBV12-3/TRBV12-4; j_gene: TRBJ1-2; CDR3nt: TGTGCCAGCAGTTTTATCAGAGGCTATGGCTACACCTTC; CDR3aa: CASSFIRGYGYTF
abundance: few; d_gene: NA; v_gene: TRBV7-2; j_gene: TRBJ2-3; CDR3nt: TGTGCCAGCAGCTTAGGGGGGACTCTCACAGATACGCAGTATTTT; CDR3aa: CASSLGGTLTDTQYF
abundance: NA; d_gene: NA; v_gene: TRBV5-1; j_gene: TRBJ2-7; CDR3nt: TGCGCCAGCAGCTTCAACCGGGACTTCTCCTACGAGCAGTACTTC; CDR3aa: CASSFNRDFSYEQYF
abundance: few; d_gene: NA; v_gene: TRBV29-1; j_gene: TRBJ1-2; CDR3nt: TGCAGCGTTGAAGATCAGGGGCCCTATGGCTACACCTTC; CDR3aa: CSVEDQGPYGYTF
abundance: NA; d_gene: TRBD2; v_gene: TRBV18; j_gene: TRBJ2-2; CDR3nt: TGTGCCATCGGAACCGTAGCGGGAGTCGGCACCGGGGAGCTGTTTTTT; CDR3aa: CAIGTVAGVGTGELFF
abundance: many; d_gene: NA; v_gene: TRBV20-1; j_gene: TRBJ2-5; CDR3nt: TGCAGTGCTAGAGATCCCAACGGTTATGGGGAGACCCAGTACTTC; CDR3aa: CSARDPNGYGETQYF
abundance: NA; d_gene: TRBD1; v_gene: TRBV5-4; j_gene: TRBJ2-4; CDR3nt: TGTGCCAGCAGCTTGCCAGGGGGCGGCAAAAACATTCAGTACTTC; CDR3aa: CASSLPGGGKNIQYF
abundance: NA; d_gene: NA; v_gene: TRBV29-1; j_gene: TRBJ2-5; CDR3nt: TGCAGCGTTGAAGCGGCAACGGTTCAAGAGACCCAGTACTTC; CDR3aa: CSVEAATVQETQYF
abundance: few; d_gene: TRBD1; v_gene: TRBV5-1; j_gene: TRBJ1-4; CDR3nt: TGCGCCAGCAGCTTGGAAGGGGGCACTAATGAAAAACTGTTTTTT; CDR3aa: CASSLEGGTNEKLFF
abundance: NA; d_gene: NA; v_gene: TRBV3-1; j_gene: TRBJ2-1; CDR3nt: TGTGCCAGCAGCCGGGCCGAGAATGAGCAGTTCTTC; CDR3aa: CASSRAENEQFF
abundance: NA; d_gene: TRBD1; v_gene: TRBV6-2/TRBV6-3; j_gene: TRBJ2-2; CDR3nt: TGTGCCAGCAGTTACCAGCTGGGACAGGGCTACACCGGGGAGCTGTTTTTT; CDR3aa: CASSYQLGQGYTGELFF
abundance: NA; d_gene: TRBD1; v_gene: TRBV25-1; j_gene: TRBJ2-1; CDR3nt: TGTGCCAGCAGTATCCACCATGGGGACAGAGAGCAGTTCTTC; CDR3aa: CASSIHHGDREQFF
abundance: NA; d_gene: NA; v_gene: TRBV4-1; j_gene: TRBJ1-1; CDR3nt: TGCGCCAGCAGCCAAGTCATCCTACATTGGGATCTCCCACCTGAAGCTTTCTTT; CDR3aa: CASSQVILHWDLPPEAFF
abundance: few; d_gene: NA; v_gene: TRBV12-3/TRBV12-4; j_gene: TRBJ1-2; CDR3nt: TGTGCCAGCAGTTTAGCGCCCCCGACAGGATATGGCTACACCTTC; CDR3aa: CASSLAPPTGYGYTF
abundance: few; d_gene: NA; v_gene: TRBV2; j_gene: TRBJ2-7; CDR3nt: TGTGCCAGCAGTGAAGTAATGGTTAGCTCCTACGAGCAGTACTTC; CDR3aa: CASSEVMVSSYEQYF
abundance: NA; d_gene: NA; v_gene: TRBV25-1; j_gene: TRBJ2-7; CDR3nt: TGTGCCAGCCAAGGCGGGGCCCTCCTCGAGCAGTACTTC; CDR3aa: CASQGGALLEQYF
abundance: NA; d_gene: NA; v_gene: TRBV5-1; j_gene: TRBJ2-1; CDR3nt: TGCGCCAGCAGCGCATCTACCTTGCGGAATGAGCAGTTCTTC; CDR3aa: CASSASTLRNEQFF
abundance: NA; d_gene: TRBD1; v_gene: TRBV5-1; j_gene: TRBJ2-2; CDR3nt: TGCGCCAGCAGCTCGACAACTTGGACAGGGATGCCGACGAACACCGGGGAGCTGTTTTTT; CDR3aa: CASSSTTWTGMPTNTGELFF
abundance: few; d_gene: TRBD2; v_gene: TRBV14; j_gene: TRBJ2-3; CDR3nt: TGTGCCAGCAGCCCTACCGGGGCAGGGAGGGGAGATACGCAGTATTTT; CDR3aa: CASSPTGAGRGDTQYF
abundance: NA; d_gene: TRBD2; v_gene: TRBV6-5; j_gene: TRBJ2-5; CDR3nt: TGTGCCAGCAGGGCGGGGGTAAAGACCCAGTACTTC; CDR3aa: CASRAGVKTQYF
abundance: NA; d_gene: NA; v_gene: TRBV7-8; j_gene: TRBJ1-2; CDR3nt: TGTGCCAGCAGCTCTCAGGGGGGCTACACCTTC; CDR3aa: CASSSQGGYTF
abundance: few; d_gene: NA; v_gene: TRBV6-1; j_gene: TRBJ2-1; CDR3nt: TGTGCCAGCACCCCAATCCACTCCGTATATGAGCAGTTCTTC; CDR3aa: CASTPIHSVYEQFF
abundance: few; d_gene: TRBD1; v_gene: TRBV14; j_gene: TRBJ1-6; CDR3nt: TGTGCCAGCAGCCAAGTAAGACAGGGAAACTCTTCACCCCTCCACTTT; CDR3aa: CASSQVRQGNSSPLHF
abundance: NA; d_gene: NA; v_gene: TRBV6-5; j_gene: TRBJ2-7; CDR3nt: TGTGCCAGCAGTTACACAGGGCAGCAGTACTTC; CDR3aa: CASSYTGQQYF
abundance: NA; d_gene: TRBD2; v_gene: TRBV2; j_gene: TRBJ2-1; CDR3nt: TGTGCCAGCAGCGCTGGTTCTAGCGGGAGCCACAATGAGCAGTTCTTC; CDR3aa: CASSAGSSGSHNEQFF
abundance: few; d_gene: TRBD1; v_gene: TRBV11-3; j_gene: TRBJ2-5; CDR3nt: TGTGCCAGCAGCTGGGACAGCAACCAAGAGACCCAGTACTTC; CDR3aa: CASSWDSNQETQYF
abundance: many; d_gene: NA; v_gene: TRBV5-1; j_gene: TRBJ2-3; CDR3nt: TGCGCCAGCAGCTTGGTAGGGATAACAGATACGCAGTATTTT; CDR3aa: CASSLVGITDTQYF
abundance: many; d_gene: NA; v_gene: TRBV28; j_gene: TRBJ2-3; CDR3nt: TGTGCCAGCAGATTAAGCACAGATACGCAGTATTTT; CDR3aa: CASRLSTDTQYF
abundance: few; d_gene: NA; v_gene: TRBV20-1; j_gene: TRBJ2-5; CDR3nt: TGCAGTGCTCGCTCCCCTGGGCTAAGCCAAGAGACCCAGTACTTC; CDR3aa: CSARSPGLSQETQYF
abundance: NA; d_gene: TRBD1; v_gene: TRBV24-1; j_gene: TRBJ1-5; CDR3nt: TGTGCCACCGGACAGGGCGATCAGCCCCAGCATTTT; CDR3aa: CATGQGDQPQHF
abundance: few; d_gene: NA; v_gene: TRBV3-1; j_gene: TRBJ2-1; CDR3nt: TGTGCCAGCAGCCCTAGAGGGGGGGCGGGGAATGAGCAGTTCTTC; CDR3aa: CASSPRGGAGNEQFF
abundance: NA; d_gene: NA; v_gene: TRBV7-9; j_gene: TRBJ2-7; CDR3nt: TGTGCCAGCAGCTTAACGTTGGGGTACGAGCAGTACTTC; CDR3aa: CASSLTLGYEQYF
abundance: few; d_gene: NA; v_gene: TRBV5-1; j_gene: TRBJ2-3; CDR3nt: TGCGCCAGCAGCTTGAGTAGCGGAAACACAGATACGCAGTATTTT; CDR3aa: CASSLSSGNTDTQYF
abundance: few; d_gene: TRBD1; v_gene: TRBV11-2; j_gene: TRBJ1-4; CDR3nt: TGTGCCAGCAGCTTAGGTCCAGGGGGTAATGAAAAACTGTTTTTT; CDR3aa: CASSLGPGGNEKLFF
abundance: NA; d_gene: TRBD1; v_gene: TRBV2; j_gene: TRBJ1-5; CDR3nt: TGTGCCAGCAGTGGGAGGGACAGGGGAGTCGGTCAGCCCCAGCATTTT; CDR3aa: CASSGRDRGVGQPQHF
abundance: NA; d_gene: NA; v_gene: TRBV21-1; j_gene: TRBJ2-3; CDR3nt: TGTGCCAGCAGCAAAGGTTTGAAGCGGGGCTTCACAGATACGCAGTATTTT; CDR3aa: CASSKGLKRGFTDTQYF